The present entry profiles one TCR beta chain with its context. The antigen it recognizes is unknown. No quality values exist for individual bases; no much larger clone is one base distant. Every donor in the study was a healthy Caucasian. The twin cohort consisted of three pairs of female monozygotic twins, all aged about 18 to 30 years. Peripheral blood mononuclear cells were the source from which RNA for the TCR libraries was isolated. The library came from 5' RACE. Sequencing instrument: Illumina HiSeq 2000. A universal primer binding site was introduced by template switching, and a unique molecular identifier was present in the final cDNA, enabling accurate counting of TCR cDNA molecules. Specific primers in the conserved constant-segment region were used to synthesize first-strand cDNA for TCR alpha and beta chains. Each cDNA library was double barcoded, with a SMART-Mk sample barcode plus Illumina barcodes, to control for contamination. Two successive PCR steps introduced TruSeq adapter sequences along with Illumina sample barcodes. The TCR alpha and beta cDNA libraries were sequenced on the Illumina HiSeq platform using custom primers. The authors' pipeline ran thus. Raw reads were processed with MiGEC to extract unique molecular identifiers, and MiXCR was used to determine CDR3 positions. For each individual, recombination models were inferred using an EM algorithm with the repgenHMM and IGoR tools. Shared clonotype analysis was performed with the tcR package in R, normalizing sharing by the product of cloneset sizes. Out-of-frame nonproductive sequences were analyzed to study raw recombination free of thymic and clonal selection effects. TCRdb itself trimmed the public reads at Q25 with fastp, ran MiXCR and retained productive beta chains. Here each entry gathers all rows of one CDR3 protein and keeps the most common genes and DNA. Here the V and J calls rest on TCRdb's processing, not on the authors' analysis. A total of 550,000 to 700,000 distinct CDR3 sequences appear in this sample, 9.6% of them only once. The ten most abundant clones make up 2.5% to 3.5% of the sample.

This sample stems from a study of identical twins listed by TCRdb under 2016. In the study overall: TCR alpha and beta repertoires from monozygotic twins, unrelated adults of various ages and cord blood were deep-sequenced to test whether fetal clonotypes persist. Replicate twin experiments were performed at different times using different library preparation protocols to rule out contamination.

The V and J ends are trimmed by 4 bases and 1 base, leaving 11 bases between them. The cysteine opens and the phenylalanine closes a CDR3 of 15 amino acids. CDR3 DNA only is kept here, 45 bases in frame from base 1. CDR1 is given as SNHLY and CDR2 as FYNNEI, both from the germline V gene. Overall study results and their limits: Zero-insertion analyses could be partly confounded by invariant T cells such as MAIT and iNKT, though diverse VJ usage argued against such confounding for most clonotypes. Abundant cord blood beta clonotypes had fewer insertions, young adult naive repertoires showed a similar but weaker trend, and memory repertoires showed no such trend. Conclusions relied on cross-sectional statistical analysis, since the same donors could not be followed over many years. Excess twin sharing in beta out-of-frame sequences was weaker because fewer shared sequences lowered the signal-to-noise ratio. In monozygotic twins, out-of-frame TCR alpha sharing was systematically underestimated by recombination models, although the models agreed with sharing between unrelated individuals. Compared with coincidental sharing between unrelated individuals, out-of-frame TCR alpha sequences shared between twins showed an excess of sequences with low generation probability.

These data are also associated with another study on yellow fever vaccine responses in identical twins. As the second study states: According to the authors, in identical twins the way T cells responded to vaccination appeared partly convergent and partly personalized. Focusing on identical twins, the study followed the T cell clones that responded to the vaccine, and did so with precision.

This receptor was taken from a woman in her late teens or twenties in good health. Source material: PBMCs. Recombination joined TRBV2 with TRBJ1-5; the D gene lacks a confident call. The nucleotide sequence is given as TGTGCCAGCAGTGTTGAGGTCGGCAGCAATCAGCCCCAGCATTTT. This yields the protein CASSVEVGSNQPQHF.